This T cell receptor beta chain was captured by sequencing in a study of T-cell memory formation after mild COVID-19. Study-level results: Clones that got smaller from day 15 to 85 had even CD4/CD8, while clones growing later tipped toward CD4+.

In its sample, this clonotype was seen a few times. Its target is unknown. TCRdb reprocessed the 5' RACE reads with MiXCR, giving one entry per CDR3 protein. The profile shows approximately 230,000 distinct CDR3 sequences, about 16% of them singletons. The sequence derives from a man younger than 35 who had mild COVID-19 (a few samples of this study predate the infection). Cell type and time point are not known. The sequencing sample was made of PBMCs or a T cell subset sorted from them (not recorded which).

Written as DNA, the CDR3 is TGCAGTGCTGACAGGGGCACAGATACGCAGTATTTT. This codes for CSADRGTDTQYF. The chain is built from TRBV20-1 and TRBJ2-3, with TRBD1 matching 7 bases. The CDR3 length is 12 residues. The germline V gene encodes CDR1 DFQATT and CDR2 SNEGSKA (reference sequence). The ends lost 5 bases at V and 1 base at J; junction bases unmatched: 0.